This T cell receptor beta chain came from a study of human T cells and chemical hapten exposure. The sample holds many counts of this clonotype. TCRdb reanalysed the RACE reads using MiXCR and keeps one entry per CDR3 protein. Among about 380,000 distinct CDR3 sequences listed, approximately 5.1% were seen once. Sample time point: pre-sensitization, week 0. Treatment of the sample: therapeutic diphenylcyclopropenone sensitization with weekly scalp DPC. Trimming took 3 bases from V and 4 from J, leaving 10 bases between them. This CDR3 spans 15 amino acids. Germline V gene data show CDR1 as MDHEN and CDR2 as SYDVKM.

The sequence derives from a woman aged 45-65 years with alopecia areata. Some clones in this sample may be carry-over from other donors' samples. The sample consisted of whole blood, taken in connection with sensitization to the hapten diphenylcyclopropenone (DPC). V gene TRBV28 combines with J gene TRBJ2-6; tentative D call: TRBD2 (5 bases). The CDR3 reads CASSLRVGGANVLTF. The CDR3 DNA is TGTGCCAGCAGTTTGAGGGTTGGCGGGGCCAACGTCCTGACTTTC.